This T cell receptor beta chain was obtained from a study of tumor-infiltrating lymphocytes in primary liver carcinoma. Study summary: The patient group consisted of men and women aged 30 to 69 years.

The researchers produced TCR beta cDNA from approximately 0.45 ug total RNA with a constant-region primer. Amplification in three nested multiplex PCR rounds with slightly modified ARM-PCR gave rise to TCR beta libraries. Primers for the first two PCR rounds were TRBV1-TRBV30 forward primers and a C-beta reverse primer (roughly 10 cycles per round). TCRdb re-derived calls from the multiplex PCR reads in MiXCR, one entry per CDR3 protein. The table records just over 300,000 distinct CDR3 sequences, nearly 60% of them present only once. RNA was extracted from whole blood without cell sorting, alongside germline DNA. No treatment had been given to the patients, who were chronically infected with HBV. Before the operation took place, about 4.4 milliliters of peripheral blood were collected. This CDR3 is 14 amino acids long. Germline V gene sequence: CDR1 SGHAT, CDR2 FQNNGV. Trimming removed 6 bases from V and 3 bases from J; junction bases left unmatched: 7.

This clonotype appeared many times. This clonotype was obtained from a woman aged 30 to 39 with primary liver carcinoma and hepatitis B virus infection. Input material: peripheral blood. The chain has TRBV11-2 and TRBJ2-7; 8 nucleotides line up with TRBD1. This CDR3 reads CASSTGGRFYEQYF. CDR3 coding DNA: TGTGCCAGCAGTACAGGGGGTCGATTCTACGAGCAGTACTTC.